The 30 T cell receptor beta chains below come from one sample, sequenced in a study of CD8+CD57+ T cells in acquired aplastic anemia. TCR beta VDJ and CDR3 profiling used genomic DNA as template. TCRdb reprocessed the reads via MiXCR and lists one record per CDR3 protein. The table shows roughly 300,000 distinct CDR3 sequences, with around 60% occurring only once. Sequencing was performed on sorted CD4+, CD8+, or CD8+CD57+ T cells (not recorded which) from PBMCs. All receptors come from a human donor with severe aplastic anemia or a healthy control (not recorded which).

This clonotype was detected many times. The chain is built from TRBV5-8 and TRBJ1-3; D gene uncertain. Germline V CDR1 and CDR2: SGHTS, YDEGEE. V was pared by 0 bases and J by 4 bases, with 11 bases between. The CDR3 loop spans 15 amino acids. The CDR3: CASSLGQSPGNTIYF. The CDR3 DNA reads TGTGCCAGCAGCTTGGGCCAATCCCCCGGAAACACCATATATTTT.

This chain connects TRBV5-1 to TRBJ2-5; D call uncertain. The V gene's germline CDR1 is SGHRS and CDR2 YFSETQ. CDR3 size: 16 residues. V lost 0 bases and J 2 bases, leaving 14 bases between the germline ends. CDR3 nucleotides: TGCGCCAGCAGCTTGGCCGTAGGAGTGGGGCAAGAGACCCAGTACTTC. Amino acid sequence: CASSLAVGVGQETQYF.

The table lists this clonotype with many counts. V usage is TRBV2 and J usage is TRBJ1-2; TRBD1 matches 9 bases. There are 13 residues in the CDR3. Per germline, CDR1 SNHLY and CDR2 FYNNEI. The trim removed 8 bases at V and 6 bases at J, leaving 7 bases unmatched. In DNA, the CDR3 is TGTGCCAGCGGGACAGGGAGGGTGGATGGCTACACCTTC. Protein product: CASGTGRVDGYTF.

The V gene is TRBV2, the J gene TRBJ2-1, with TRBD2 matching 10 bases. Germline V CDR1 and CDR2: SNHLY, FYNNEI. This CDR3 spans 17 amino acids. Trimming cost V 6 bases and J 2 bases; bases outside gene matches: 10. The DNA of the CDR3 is TGTGCCAGCAGCCGACCCATAAGCGGGGGGGCCTACAATGAGCAGTTCTTC. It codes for CASSRPISGGAYNEQFF.

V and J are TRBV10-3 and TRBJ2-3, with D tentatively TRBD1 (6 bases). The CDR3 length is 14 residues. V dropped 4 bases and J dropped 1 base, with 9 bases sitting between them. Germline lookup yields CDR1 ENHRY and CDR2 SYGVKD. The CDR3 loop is CAISAKGGTDTQYF. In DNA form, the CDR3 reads TGTGCCATCAGTGCTAAGGGGGGCACAGATACGCAGTATTTT.

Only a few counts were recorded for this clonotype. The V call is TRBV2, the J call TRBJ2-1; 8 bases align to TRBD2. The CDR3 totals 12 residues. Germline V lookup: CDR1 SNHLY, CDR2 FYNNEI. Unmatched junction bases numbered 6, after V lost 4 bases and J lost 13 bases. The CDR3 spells CASSGDSGAQFF. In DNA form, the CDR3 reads TGTGCCAGCAGTGGGGATAGCGGGGCTCAGTTCTTC. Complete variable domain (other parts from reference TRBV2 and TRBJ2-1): EPEVTQTPSHQVTQMGQEVILRCVPISNHLYFYWYRQILGQKVEFLVSFYNNEISEKSEIFDDQFSVERPDGSNFTLKIRSTKLEDSAMYFCASSGDSGAQFFGPGTRLTVL.

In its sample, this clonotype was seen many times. Here the CDR3 DNA reads TGTGCCAGTAGTGTCAACAGGGGCCGGAGTGAAAAACTGTTTTTT. Translating it yields CASSVNRGRSEKLFF. The J gene is TRBJ1-4, the V gene TRBV19; TRBD1 agrees at 7 bases. J lost 7 bases, V lost 5 bases, and 10 bases had no gene match. Germline CDR1 LNHDA, CDR2 SQIVND (reference sequence). The CDR3 loop spans 15 amino acids.

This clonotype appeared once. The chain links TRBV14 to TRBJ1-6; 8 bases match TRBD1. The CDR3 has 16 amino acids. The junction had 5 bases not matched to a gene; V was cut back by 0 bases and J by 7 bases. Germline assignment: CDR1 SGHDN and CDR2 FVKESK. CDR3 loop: CASSQEDRDGNSPLHF. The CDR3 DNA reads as TGTGCCAGCAGCCAAGAGGACAGGGATGGAAATTCACCCCTCCACTTT. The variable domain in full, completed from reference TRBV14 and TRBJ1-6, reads EAGVTQFPSHSVIEKGQTVTLRCDPISGHDNLYWYRRVMGKEIKFLLHFVKESKQDESGMPNNRFLAERTGGTYSTLKVQPAELEDSGVYFCASSQEDRDGNSPLHFGNGTRLTVT.

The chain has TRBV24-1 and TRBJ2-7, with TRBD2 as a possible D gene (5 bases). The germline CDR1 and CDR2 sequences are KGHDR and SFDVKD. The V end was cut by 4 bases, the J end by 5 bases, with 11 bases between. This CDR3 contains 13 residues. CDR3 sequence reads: CATSEGPGDEQYF. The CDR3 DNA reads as TGTGCCACCAGTGAAGGCCCCGGGGACGAGCAGTACTTC.

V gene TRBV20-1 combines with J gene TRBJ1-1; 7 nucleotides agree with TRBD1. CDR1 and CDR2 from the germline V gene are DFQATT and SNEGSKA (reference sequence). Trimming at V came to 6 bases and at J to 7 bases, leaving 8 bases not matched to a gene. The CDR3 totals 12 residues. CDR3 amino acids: CSARRGQGEAFF. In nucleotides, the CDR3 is TGCAGTGCCAGAAGGGGGCAGGGTGAAGCTTTCTTT.

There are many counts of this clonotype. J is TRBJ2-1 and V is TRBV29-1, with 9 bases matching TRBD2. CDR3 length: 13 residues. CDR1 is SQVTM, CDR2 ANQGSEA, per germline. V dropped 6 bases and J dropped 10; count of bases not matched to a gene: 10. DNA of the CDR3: TGCAGCGTCCGCGCGGGGGGGGGACGGGAGCAGTTCTTC. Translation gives CSVRAGGGREQFF.

This CDR3 is CSARDVLAGGNNWEQYF. Written as DNA, the CDR3 is TGCAGTGCTAGAGATGTCCTAGCGGGAGGAAACAATTGGGAGCAGTACTTC. This chain joins TRBV20-1 and TRBJ2-7, with 11 bases matching TRBD2. V shed 0 bases, J shed 7 bases, and the junction held 14 bases outside the gene matches. Per the germline V gene, CDR1 is DFQATT and CDR2 is SNEGSKA (reference sequence). The CDR3 consists of 17 residues.

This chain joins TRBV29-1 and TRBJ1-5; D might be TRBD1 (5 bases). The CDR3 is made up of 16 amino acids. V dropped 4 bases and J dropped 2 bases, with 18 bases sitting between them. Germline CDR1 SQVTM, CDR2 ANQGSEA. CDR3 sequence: CSVVFGASGGNQPQHF. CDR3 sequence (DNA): TGCAGCGTTGTTTTCGGGGCCTCGGGAGGCAATCAGCCCCAGCATTTT.

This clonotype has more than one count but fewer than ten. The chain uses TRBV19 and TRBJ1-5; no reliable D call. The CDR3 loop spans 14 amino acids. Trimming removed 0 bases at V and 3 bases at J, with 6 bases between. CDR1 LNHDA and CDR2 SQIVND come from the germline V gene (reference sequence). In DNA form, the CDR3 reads TGTGCCAGTAGTATAGAACGGACCAATCAGCCCCAGCATTTT. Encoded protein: CASSIERTNQPQHF.

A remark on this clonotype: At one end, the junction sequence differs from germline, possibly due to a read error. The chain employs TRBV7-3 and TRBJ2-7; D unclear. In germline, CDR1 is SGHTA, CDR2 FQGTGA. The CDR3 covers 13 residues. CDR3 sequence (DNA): TGCGCCAGCAGCCAAGTGCACTCGAGGGAGCAGTACTTC. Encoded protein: CASSQVHSREQYF.

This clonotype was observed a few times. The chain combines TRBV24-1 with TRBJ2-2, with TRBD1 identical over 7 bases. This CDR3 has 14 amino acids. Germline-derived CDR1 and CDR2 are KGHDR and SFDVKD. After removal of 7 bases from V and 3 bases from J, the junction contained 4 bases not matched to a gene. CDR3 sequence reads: CATRGTVDTGELFF. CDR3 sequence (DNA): TGTGCCACCAGGGGGACAGTCGACACCGGGGAGCTGTTTTTT.

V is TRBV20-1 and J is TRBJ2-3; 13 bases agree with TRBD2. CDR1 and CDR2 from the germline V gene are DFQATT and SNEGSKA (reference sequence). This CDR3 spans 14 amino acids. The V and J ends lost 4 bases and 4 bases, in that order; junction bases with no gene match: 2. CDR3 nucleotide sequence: TGCAGTGCTAACGGACTAGCGGGAGCAGATACGCAGTATTTT. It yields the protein CSANGLAGADTQYF.

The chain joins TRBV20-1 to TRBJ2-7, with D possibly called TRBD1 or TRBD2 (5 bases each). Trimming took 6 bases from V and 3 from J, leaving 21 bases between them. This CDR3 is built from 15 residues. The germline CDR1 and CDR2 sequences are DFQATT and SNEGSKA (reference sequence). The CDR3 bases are TGCAGTGCCACTCCTCCGGGACGGCTAAACTACGAGCAGTACTTC. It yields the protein CSATPPGRLNYEQYF.

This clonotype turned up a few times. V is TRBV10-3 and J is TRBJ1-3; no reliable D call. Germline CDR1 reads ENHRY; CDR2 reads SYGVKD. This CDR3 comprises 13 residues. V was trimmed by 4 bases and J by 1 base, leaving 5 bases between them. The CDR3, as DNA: TGTGCCATCAGTGGAGGATCTGGAAACACCATATATTTT. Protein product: CAISGGSGNTIYF.

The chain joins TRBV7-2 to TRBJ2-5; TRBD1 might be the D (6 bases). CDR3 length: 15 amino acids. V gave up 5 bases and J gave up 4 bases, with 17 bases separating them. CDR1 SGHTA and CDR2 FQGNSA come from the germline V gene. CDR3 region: CASSPYLGAAETQYF. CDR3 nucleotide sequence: TGTGCCAGCAGCCCCTACTTGGGGGCGGCAGAGACCCAGTACTTC.

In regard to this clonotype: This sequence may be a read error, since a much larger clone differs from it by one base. The DNA for the CDR3 is TGTGCTAGTGGTTTGGCCCCCAGTGGAATTGAAGCTTCCTTT. Its protein is CASGLAPSGIEASF. This chain joins TRBV12-5 and TRBJ1-1; D remains unclear. CDR1 and CDR2 from the germline V gene are LGHNT and FRNRAP. The CDR3 runs 14 residues.

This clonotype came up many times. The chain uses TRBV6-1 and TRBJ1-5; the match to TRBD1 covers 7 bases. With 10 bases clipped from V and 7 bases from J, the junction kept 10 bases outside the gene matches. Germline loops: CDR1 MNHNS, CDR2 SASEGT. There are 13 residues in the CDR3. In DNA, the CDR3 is TGTGCCACCGCAGGGGGGGCAAGGCAGCCCCAGCATTTT. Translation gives CATAGGARQPQHF.

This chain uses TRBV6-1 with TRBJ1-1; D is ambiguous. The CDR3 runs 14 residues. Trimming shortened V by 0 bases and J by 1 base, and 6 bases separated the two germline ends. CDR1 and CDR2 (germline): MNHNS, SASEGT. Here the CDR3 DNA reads TGTGCCAGCAGTGAAGCGTGGGAGAACACTGAAGCTTTCTTT. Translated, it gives CASSEAWENTEAFF.

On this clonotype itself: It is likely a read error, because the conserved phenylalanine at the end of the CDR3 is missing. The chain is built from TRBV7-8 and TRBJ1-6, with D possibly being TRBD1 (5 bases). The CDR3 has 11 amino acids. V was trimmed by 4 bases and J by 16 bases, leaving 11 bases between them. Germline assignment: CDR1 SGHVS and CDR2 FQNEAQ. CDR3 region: CASSSTGTLHT. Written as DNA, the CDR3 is TGTGCCAGCAGCTCTACCGGGACTCTCCACACC.

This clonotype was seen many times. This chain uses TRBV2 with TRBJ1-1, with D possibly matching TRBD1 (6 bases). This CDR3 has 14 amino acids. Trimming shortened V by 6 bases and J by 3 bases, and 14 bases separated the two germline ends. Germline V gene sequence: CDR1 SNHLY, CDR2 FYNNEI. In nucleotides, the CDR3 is TGTGCCAGCAGACGGGGGGCGCGGGACACTGAAGCTTTCTTT. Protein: CASRRGARDTEAFF.

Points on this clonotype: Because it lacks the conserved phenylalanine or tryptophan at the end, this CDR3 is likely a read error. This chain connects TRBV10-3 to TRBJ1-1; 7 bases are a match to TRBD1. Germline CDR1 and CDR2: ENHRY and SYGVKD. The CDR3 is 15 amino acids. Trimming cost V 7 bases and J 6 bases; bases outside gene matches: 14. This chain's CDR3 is CAIKGQTGERAEAFS. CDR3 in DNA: TGTGCCATCAAAGGCCAAACAGGGGAAAGGGCTGAAGCTTTCTCT.

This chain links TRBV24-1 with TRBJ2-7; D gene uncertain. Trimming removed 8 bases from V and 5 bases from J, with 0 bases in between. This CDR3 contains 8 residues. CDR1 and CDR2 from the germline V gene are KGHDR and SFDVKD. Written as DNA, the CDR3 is TGTGCCACCAACGAGCAGTACTTC. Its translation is CATNEQYF.

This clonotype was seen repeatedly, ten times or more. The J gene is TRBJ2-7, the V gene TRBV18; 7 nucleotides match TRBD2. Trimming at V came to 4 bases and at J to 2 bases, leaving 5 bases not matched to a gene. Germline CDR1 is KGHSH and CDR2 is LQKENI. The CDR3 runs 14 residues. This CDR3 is CASSLSAGAYEQYF. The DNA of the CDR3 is TGTGCCAGCTCACTCTCGGCGGGGGCCTACGAGCAGTACTTC.

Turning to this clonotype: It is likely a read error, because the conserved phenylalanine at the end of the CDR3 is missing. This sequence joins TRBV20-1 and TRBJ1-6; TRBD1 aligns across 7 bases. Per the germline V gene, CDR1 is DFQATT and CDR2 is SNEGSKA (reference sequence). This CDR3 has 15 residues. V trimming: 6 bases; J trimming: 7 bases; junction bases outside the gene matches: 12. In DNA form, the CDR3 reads TGCAGTGCCGCTATCCACCGGGACAGCAATTCACCCCTCCACTCT. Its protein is CSAAIHRDSNSPLHS.

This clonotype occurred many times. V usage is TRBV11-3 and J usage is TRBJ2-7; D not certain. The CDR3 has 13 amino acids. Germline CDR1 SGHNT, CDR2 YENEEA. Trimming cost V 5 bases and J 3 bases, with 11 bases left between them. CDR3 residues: CASSRATGYEQYF. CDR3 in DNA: TGTGCCAGCAGCCGAGCCACGGGCTACGAGCAGTACTTC.